Below, 10 T cell receptor beta chains from the same sample are listed, as sequenced in a study of cytomegalovirus exposure and HLA in healthy donors. The PCR employed 60 Vbeta primers together with 13 Jbeta primers. TCRdb's copy holds only in-frame clones and misses some; the assay was immunoSEQ multiplex PCR. This table has some 70,000 clones, over 75% appearing once. Sequenced sample: PBMCs. These receptor sequences come from a human donor in good health.

This clone turned up a few times. The genes are TRBV5-1 and TRBJ2-5; D is possibly TRBD2 (6 bases). The CDR3 is 13 amino acids. V lost 4 bases and J lost 2, with 9 bases in between. Looked up from germline, CDR1 is SGHRS and CDR2 is YFSETQ. The CDR3 DNA is TGCGCCAGCAGCCGGACTATGCAAGAGACCCAGTACTTC. Amino acids: CASSRTMQETQYF.

The V call is TRBV7-2, the J call TRBJ1-5, with 9 positions matching TRBD1. The CDR3 extends over 16 amino acids. Unmatched junction bases numbered 13, after V lost 4 bases and J lost 9 bases. In germline, CDR1 is SGHTA, CDR2 FQGNSA. The CDR3 sequence is CASSSQVGTGIGPQHF. CDR3 coding DNA: TGTGCCAGCAGCTCCCAAGTGGGGACAGGGATCGGGCCCCAGCATTTT.

CDR3 amino acids: CASSSETNEKLFF. CDR3 coding DNA: TGTGCCAGCAGCTCCGAGACTAATGAAAAACTGTTTTTT. This chain uses TRBV14 with TRBJ1-4; no reliable D call. V was shortened by 5 bases and J by 2 bases, with 6 bases between the two germline ends. The CDR3 spans 13 residues. Per germline, CDR1 SGHDN and CDR2 FVKESK.

The chain combines TRBV12-5 with TRBJ1-3; TRBD1 is a possible D gene (5 bases). Germline lookup yields CDR1 LGHNT and CDR2 FRNRAP. The CDR3 sequence is 13 residues long. V lost 6 bases and J 3 bases, leaving 9 bases between the germline ends. In DNA, the CDR3 is TGTGCTAGTGGCCTCAGGGATGGAAACACCATATATTTT. Translation gives CASGLRDGNTIYF.

The chain has TRBV7-2 and TRBJ2-3, with D possibly TRBD2 on 6 matching bases. Germline values: CDR1 SGHTA, CDR2 FQGNSA. With 3 bases removed from V and 1 base from J, the gap between germline ends came to 8 bases. CDR3 length equals 14 residues. The CDR3, as DNA: TGTGCCAGCAGCTTGTCGGGGGGCACAGATACGCAGTATTTT. Its protein is CASSLSGGTDTQYF.

The V call is TRBV7-9, the J call TRBJ2-7, with a weak D call TRBD2 (6 bases). Germline V CDR1 and CDR2: SEHNR, FQNEAQ (reference sequence). This CDR3 is built from 15 residues. With 3 bases removed from V and 5 bases from J, the gap between germline ends came to 17 bases. The CDR3 DNA follows: TGTGCCAGCAGCTTGGACGGGGGTTCTGTCGACGAGCAGTACTTC. This gives the protein CASSLDGGSVDEQYF.

This clone came up a few times. The CDR3 sequence is CASSKDREDTDTQYF. The CDR3 nucleotides read TGTGCCAGTAGCAAAGACAGGGAGGACACAGATACGCAGTATTTT. V and J are TRBV19 and TRBJ2-3; D might be TRBD1 (7 bases). V lost 6 bases and J 2 bases, leaving 15 bases between the germline ends. The CDR3 spans 15 residues. Germline-derived CDR1 and CDR2 are LNHDA and SQIVND (reference sequence).

The rearrangement joins TRBV18 to TRBJ1-4; TRBD1 aligns across 7 bases. This CDR3 contains 14 residues. With 4 bases clipped from V and 4 bases from J, the junction kept 3 bases outside the gene matches. The germline gives CDR1 KGHSH, CDR2 LQKENI. CDR3 sequence (DNA): TGTGCCAGCTCACGGACAGGAAATAATGAAAAACTGTTTTTT. Translation gives CASSRTGNNEKLFF.

This chain uses TRBV28 with TRBJ1-5; weak D call: TRBD1 (6 bases). Trimming cost V 5 bases and J 9 bases, with 14 bases left between them. From germline, CDR1 is MDHEN and CDR2 SYDVKM. CDR3 length equals 13 residues. This CDR3 is CASSPDSKRPQHF. CDR3 DNA sequence: TGTGCCAGCAGTCCGGACAGCAAACGGCCCCAGCATTTT.

The V call is TRBV7-6, the J call TRBJ2-2; tentative D call: TRBD1 (5 bases). The CDR3 is made up of 14 amino acids. The germline V gene encodes CDR1 SGHVS and CDR2 FNYEAQ. The V gene lost 2 bases and the J gene lost 7 bases, with 11 bases spanning the gap. The CDR3: CASSLYKGNGELFF. The CDR3 nucleotides read TGTGCCAGCAGCTTATATAAGGGGAACGGGGAGCTGTTTTTT.